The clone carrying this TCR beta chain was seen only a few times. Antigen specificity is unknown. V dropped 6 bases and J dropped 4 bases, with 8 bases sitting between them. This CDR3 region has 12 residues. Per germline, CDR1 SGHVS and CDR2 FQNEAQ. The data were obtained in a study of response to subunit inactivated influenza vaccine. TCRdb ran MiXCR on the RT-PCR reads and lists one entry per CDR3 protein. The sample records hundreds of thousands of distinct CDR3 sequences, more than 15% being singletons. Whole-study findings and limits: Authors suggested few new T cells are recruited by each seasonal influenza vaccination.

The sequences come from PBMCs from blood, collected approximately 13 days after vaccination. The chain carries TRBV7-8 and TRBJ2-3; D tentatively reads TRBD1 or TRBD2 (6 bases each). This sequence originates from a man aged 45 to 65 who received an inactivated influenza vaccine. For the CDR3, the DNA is TGTGCCAGCAGACGGGGGCCAGATACGCAGTATTTT. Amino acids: CASRRGPDTQYF.